This T cell receptor (beta chain) stems from a study of T-cell memory formation after mild COVID-19. The study, taken as a whole, reports: Pre-infection memory already had some responding clones, implying cross-reactive memory joined.

TCRdb fed the 5' RACE reads into MiXCR, producing one record per CDR3 protein. The table includes hundreds of thousands of distinct CDR3 sequences, more than 20% detected once. This CDR3 has 15 amino acids. From germline, CDR1 is MGHRA and CDR2 YSYEKL. The ends lost 7 bases at V and 10 bases at J; junction bases unmatched: 12. This clonotype has only a few counts. Its cognate antigen is unknown. This receptor was identified in an adult woman who had mild COVID-19 (a few samples of this study predate the infection). Cell type and time point are not known. The chain carries TRBV4-1 and TRBJ2-1; TRBD1 matches at 11 bases. Material: PBMCs or a T cell subset sorted from them (not recorded which). CDR3: CASTQTGQGVGEQFF. For the CDR3, the DNA is TGCGCCAGCACGCAAACGGGACAGGGGGTGGGGGAGCAGTTCTTC.